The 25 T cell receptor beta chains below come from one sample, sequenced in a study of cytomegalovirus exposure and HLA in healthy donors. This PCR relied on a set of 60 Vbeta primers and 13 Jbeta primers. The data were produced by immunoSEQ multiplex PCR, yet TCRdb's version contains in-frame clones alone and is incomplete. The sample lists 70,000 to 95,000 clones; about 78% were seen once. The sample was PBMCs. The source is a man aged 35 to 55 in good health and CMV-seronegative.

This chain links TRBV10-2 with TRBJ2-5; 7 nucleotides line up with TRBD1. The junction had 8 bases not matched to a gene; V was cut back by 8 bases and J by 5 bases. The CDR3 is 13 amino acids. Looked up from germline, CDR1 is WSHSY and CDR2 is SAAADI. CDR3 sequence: CASLQGDRETQYF. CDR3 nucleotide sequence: TGCGCCAGCCTCCAGGGGGATAGGGAGACCCAGTACTTC.

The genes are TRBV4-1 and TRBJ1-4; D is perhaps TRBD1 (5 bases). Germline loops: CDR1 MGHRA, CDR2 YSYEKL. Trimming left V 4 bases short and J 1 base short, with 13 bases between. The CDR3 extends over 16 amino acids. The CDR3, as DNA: TGCGCCAGCAGCCTTGGATCAAGGGGAACTAATGAAAAACTGTTTTTT. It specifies CASSLGSRGTNEKLFF.

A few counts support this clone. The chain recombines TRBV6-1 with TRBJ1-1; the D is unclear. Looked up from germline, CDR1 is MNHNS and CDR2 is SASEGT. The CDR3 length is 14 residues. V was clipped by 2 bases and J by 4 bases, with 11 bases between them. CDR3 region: CASSETIVPTEAFF. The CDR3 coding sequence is TGTGCCAGCAGTGAAACGATAGTACCCACTGAAGCTTTCTTT.

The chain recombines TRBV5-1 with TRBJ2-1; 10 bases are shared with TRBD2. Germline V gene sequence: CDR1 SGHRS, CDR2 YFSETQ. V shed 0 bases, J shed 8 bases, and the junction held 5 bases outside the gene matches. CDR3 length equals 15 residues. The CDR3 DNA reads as TGCGCCAGCAGCTTGGAGGCTAGCGGGAGTTATGAGCAGTTCTTC. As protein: CASSLEASGSYEQFF.

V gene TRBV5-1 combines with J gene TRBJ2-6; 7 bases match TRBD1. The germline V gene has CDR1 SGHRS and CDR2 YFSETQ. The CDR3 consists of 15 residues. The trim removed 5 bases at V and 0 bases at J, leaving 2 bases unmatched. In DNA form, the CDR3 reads TGCGCCAGCAGAGGGGGCACCTCTGGGGCCAACGTCCTGACTTTC. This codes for CASRGGTSGANVLTF.

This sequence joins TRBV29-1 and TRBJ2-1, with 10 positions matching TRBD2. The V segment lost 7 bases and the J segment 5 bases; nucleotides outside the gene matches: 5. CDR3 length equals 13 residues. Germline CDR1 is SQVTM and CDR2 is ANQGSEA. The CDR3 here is CSENSGRNNEQFF. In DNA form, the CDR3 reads TGCAGCGAAAATAGCGGGAGGAACAATGAGCAGTTCTTC.

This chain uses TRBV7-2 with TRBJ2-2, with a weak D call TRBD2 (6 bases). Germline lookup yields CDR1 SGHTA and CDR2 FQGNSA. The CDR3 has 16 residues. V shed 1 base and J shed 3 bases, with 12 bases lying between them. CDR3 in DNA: TGTGCCAGCAGCTTAGGGGGTGGAGGGCACACCGGGGAGCTGTTTTTT. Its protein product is CASSLGGGGHTGELFF. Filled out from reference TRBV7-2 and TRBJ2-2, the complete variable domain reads GAGVSQSPSNKVTEKGKDVELRCDPISGHTALYWYRQSLGQGLEFLIYFQGNSAPDKSGLPSDRFSAERTGGSVSTLTIQRTQQEDSAVYLCASSLGGGGHTGELFFGEGSRLTVL.

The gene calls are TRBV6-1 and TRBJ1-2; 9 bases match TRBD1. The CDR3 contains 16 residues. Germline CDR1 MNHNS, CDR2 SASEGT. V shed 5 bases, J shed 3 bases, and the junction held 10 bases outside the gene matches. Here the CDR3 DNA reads TGTGCCAGCAGTAAAGGGACAGGGAAGAAGGACTATGGCTACACCTTC. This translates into CASSKGTGKKDYGYTF.

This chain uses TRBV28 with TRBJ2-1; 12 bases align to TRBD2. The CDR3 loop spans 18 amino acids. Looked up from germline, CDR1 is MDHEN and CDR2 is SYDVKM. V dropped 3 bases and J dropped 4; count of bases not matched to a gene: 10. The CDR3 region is CASSFASGRAEIYNEQFF. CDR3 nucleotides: TGTGCCAGCAGTTTTGCTAGCGGGAGGGCCGAGATATACAATGAGCAGTTCTTC.

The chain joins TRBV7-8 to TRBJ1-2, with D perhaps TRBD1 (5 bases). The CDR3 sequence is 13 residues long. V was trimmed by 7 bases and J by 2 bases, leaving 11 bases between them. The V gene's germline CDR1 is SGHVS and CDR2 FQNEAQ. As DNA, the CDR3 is TGTGCCAGCAACCCCGGGGGGAACTATGGCTACACCTTC. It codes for CASNPGGNYGYTF.

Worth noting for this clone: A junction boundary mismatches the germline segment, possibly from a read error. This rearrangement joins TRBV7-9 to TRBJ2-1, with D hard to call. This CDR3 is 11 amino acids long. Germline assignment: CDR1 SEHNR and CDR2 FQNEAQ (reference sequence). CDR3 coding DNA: TGTTCCAGCAGCCCCGTCTATGAGCAGTTCTTC. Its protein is CSSSPVYEQFF.

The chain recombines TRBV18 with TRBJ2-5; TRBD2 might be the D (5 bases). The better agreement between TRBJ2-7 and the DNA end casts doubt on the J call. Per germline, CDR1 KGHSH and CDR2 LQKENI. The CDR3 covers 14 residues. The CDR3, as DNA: TGTGCCAGCTCACCGAACAGCGGAACCTACGAGCAGTACTTC. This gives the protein CASSPNSGTYEQYF.

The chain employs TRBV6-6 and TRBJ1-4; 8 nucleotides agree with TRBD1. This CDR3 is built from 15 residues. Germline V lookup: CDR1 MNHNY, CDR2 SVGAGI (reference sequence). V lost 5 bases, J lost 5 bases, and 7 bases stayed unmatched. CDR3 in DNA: TGTGCCAGCAGTGCCGGACAGGGACGGAATGAAAAACTGTTTTTT. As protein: CASSAGQGRNEKLFF.

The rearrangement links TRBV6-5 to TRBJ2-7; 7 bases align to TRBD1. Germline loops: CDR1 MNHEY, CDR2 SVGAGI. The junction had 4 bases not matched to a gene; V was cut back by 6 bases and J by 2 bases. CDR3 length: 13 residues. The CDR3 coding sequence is TGTGCCAGCAGCCGACAGGGCCCCTACGAGCAGTACTTC. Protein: CASSRQGPYEQYF.

The CDR3 DNA follows: TGTGCCAGCAGCTTAAGACAGAATCCCACCGGGGAGCTGTTTTTT. Translating gives CASSLRQNPTGELFF. The chain employs TRBV11-3 and TRBJ2-2; tentative D call: TRBD1 (5 bases). Between the trimmed V and J ends, which lost 2 bases and 4 bases, there was a span of 11 bases. This CDR3 region has 15 residues. Germline CDR1 and CDR2: SGHNT and YENEEA. Using reference TRBV11-3 and TRBJ2-2 for the parts outside the CDR3, the full variable domain is EAGVVQSPRYKIIEKKQPVAFWCNPISGHNTLYWYLQNLGQGPELLIRYENEEAVDDSQLPKDRFSAERLKGVDSTLKIQPAELGDSAVYLCASSLRQNPTGELFFGEGSRLTVL.

The chain's CDR3 is CASSLGPGTGRLAGAGEQYF. DNA for the CDR3: TGTGCCAGCAGCTTGGGCCCCGGGACAGGGCGACTAGCGGGAGCGGGGGAGCAGTACTTC. This rearrangement joins TRBV5-4 to TRBJ2-5; 12 positions match TRBD2. This CDR3 is built from 20 residues. CDR1 and CDR2 from the germline V gene are SGHNT and YYREEE (reference sequence). The V and J ends lost 0 bases and 11 bases, in that order; junction bases with no gene match: 23.

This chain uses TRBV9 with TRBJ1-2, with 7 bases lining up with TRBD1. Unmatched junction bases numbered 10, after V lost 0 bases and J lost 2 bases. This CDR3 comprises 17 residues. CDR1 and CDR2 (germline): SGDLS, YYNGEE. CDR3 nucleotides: TGTGCCAGCAGCGTAGGGATTCGGGACAGAGAGAACTATGGCTACACCTTC. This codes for CASSVGIRDRENYGYTF.

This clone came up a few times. DNA of the CDR3: TGTGCCAGCTCACCACCTACTAGCGGGTTGTACAATGAGCAGTTCTTC. Translated, it gives CASSPPTSGLYNEQFF. This sequence joins TRBV18 and TRBJ2-1; 9 nucleotides match TRBD2. After removal of 0 bases from V and 4 bases from J, the junction contained 4 bases not matched to a gene. The CDR3 loop spans 16 amino acids. Germline CDR1 and CDR2: KGHSH and LQKENI.

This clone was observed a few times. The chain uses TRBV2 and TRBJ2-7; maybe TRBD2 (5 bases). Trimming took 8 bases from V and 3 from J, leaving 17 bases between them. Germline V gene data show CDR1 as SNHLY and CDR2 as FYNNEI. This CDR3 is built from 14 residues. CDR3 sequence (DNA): TGTGCCAGCGCGGGCCTAGGATCATTCTACGAGCAGTACTTC. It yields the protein CASAGLGSFYEQYF.

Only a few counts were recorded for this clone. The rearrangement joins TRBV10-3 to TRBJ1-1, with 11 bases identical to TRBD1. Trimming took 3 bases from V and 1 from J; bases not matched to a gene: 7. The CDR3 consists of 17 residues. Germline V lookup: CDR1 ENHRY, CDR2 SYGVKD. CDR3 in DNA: TGTGCCATCAGTGACCACCTGGACAGGGGGCGGAACACTGAAGCTTTCTTT. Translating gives CAISDHLDRGRNTEAFF.

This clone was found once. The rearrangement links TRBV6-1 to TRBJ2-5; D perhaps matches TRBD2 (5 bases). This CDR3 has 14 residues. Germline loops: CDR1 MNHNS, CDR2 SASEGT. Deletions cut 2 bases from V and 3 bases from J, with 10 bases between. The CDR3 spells CASSERSGEETQYF. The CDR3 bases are TGTGCCAGCAGTGAAAGGTCCGGGGAAGAGACCCAGTACTTC.

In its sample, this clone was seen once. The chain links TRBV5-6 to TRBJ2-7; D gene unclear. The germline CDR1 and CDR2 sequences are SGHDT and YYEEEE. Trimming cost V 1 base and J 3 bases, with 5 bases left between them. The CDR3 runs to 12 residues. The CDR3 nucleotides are TGTGCCAGCAGCTTGTTCCTCTACGAGCAGTACTTC. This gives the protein CASSLFLYEQYF.

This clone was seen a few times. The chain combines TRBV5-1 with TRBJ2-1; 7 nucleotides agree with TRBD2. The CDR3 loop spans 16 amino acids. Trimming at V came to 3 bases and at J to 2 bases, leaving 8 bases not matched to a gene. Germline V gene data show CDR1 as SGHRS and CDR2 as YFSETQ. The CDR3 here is CASSYDSLAAYNEQFF. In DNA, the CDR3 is TGCGCCAGCAGCTATGATTCTCTAGCGGCCTACAATGAGCAGTTCTTC.

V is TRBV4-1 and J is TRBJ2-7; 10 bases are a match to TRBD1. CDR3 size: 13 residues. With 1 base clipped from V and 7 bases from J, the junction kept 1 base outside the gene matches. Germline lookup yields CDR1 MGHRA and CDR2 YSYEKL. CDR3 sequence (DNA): TGCGCCAGCAGCCAAGGGGACAGGGGTGAGCAGTACTTC. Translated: CASSQGDRGEQYF.

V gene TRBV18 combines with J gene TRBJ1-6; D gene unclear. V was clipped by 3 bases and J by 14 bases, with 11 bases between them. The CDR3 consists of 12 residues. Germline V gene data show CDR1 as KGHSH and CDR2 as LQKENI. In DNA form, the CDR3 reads TGTGCCAGCTCACCCGAGACTTCGACCCTCCACTTT. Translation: CASSPETSTLHF.